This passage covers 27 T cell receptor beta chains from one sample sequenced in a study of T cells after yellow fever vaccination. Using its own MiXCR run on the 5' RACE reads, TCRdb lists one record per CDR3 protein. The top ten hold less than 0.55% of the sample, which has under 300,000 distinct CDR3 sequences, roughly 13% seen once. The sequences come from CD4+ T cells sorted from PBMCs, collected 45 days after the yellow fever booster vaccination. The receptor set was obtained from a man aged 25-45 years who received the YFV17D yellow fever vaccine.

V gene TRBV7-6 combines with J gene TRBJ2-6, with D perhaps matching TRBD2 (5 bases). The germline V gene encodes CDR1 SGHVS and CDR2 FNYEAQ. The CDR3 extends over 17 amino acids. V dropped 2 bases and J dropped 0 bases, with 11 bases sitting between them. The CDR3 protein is CASSLRTGISGANVLTF. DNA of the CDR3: TGTGCCAGCAGCTTACGAACGGGGATCTCTGGGGCCAACGTCCTGACTTTC. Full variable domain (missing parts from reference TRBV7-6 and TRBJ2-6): GAGVSQSPRYKVTKRGQDVALRCDPISGHVSLYWYRQALGQGPEFLTYFNYEAQQDKSGLPNDRFSAERPEGSISTLTIQRTEQRDSAMYRCASSLRTGISGANVLTFGAGSRLTVL.

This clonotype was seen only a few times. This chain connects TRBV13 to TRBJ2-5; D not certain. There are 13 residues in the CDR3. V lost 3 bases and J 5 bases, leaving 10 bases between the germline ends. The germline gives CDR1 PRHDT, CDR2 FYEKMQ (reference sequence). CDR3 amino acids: CASSFISEETQYF. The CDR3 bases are TGTGCCAGCAGCTTCATCAGCGAGGAGACCCAGTACTTC.

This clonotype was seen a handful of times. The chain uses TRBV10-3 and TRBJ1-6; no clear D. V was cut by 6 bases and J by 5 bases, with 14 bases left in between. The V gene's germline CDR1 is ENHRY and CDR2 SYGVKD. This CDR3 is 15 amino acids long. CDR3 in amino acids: CAIRPAGSDNSPLHF. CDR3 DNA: TGTGCCATCAGGCCAGCGGGGTCGGATAATTCACCCCTCCACTTT.

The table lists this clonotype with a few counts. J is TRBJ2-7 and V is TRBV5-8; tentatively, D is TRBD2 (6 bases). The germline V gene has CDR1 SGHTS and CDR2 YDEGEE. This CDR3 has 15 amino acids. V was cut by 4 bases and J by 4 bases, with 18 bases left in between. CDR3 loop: CASSVRSGVRYEQYF. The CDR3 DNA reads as TGTGCCAGCAGCGTTCGATCGGGGGTTAGGTACGAGCAGTACTTC.

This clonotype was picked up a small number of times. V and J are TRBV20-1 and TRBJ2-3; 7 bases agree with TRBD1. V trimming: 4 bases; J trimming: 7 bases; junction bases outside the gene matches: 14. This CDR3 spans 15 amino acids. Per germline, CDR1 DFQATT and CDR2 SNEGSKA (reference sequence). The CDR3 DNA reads TGCAGTGCTAATCCAAAGGGGGCCAGTCGCAATACGCAGTATTTT. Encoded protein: CSANPKGASRNTQYF.

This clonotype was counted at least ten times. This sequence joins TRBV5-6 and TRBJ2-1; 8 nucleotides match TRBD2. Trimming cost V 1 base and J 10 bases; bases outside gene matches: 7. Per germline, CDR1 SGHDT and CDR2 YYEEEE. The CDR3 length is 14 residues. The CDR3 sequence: CASSLLAGGREQFF. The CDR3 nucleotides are TGTGCCAGCAGCTTGCTGGCGGGAGGTCGGGAGCAGTTCTTC. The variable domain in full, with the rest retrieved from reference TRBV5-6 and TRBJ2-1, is DAGVTQSPTHLIKTRGQQVTLRCSPKSGHDTVSWYQQALGQGPQFIFQYYEEEERQRGNFPDRFSGHQFPNYSSELNVNALLLGDSALYLCASSLLAGGREQFFGPGTRLTVL.

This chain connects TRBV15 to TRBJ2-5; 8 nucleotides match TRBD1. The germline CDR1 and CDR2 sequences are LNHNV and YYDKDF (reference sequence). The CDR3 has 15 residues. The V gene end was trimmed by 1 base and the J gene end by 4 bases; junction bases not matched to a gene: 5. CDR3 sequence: CATSRVATGGETQYF. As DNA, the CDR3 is TGTGCCACCAGCAGAGTCGCCACAGGGGGAGAGACCCAGTACTTC.

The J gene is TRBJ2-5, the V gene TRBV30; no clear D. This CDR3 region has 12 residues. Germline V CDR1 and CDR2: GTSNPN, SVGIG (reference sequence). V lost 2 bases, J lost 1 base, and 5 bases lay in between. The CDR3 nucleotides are TGTGCCTGGAGTCTGACCCAAGAGACCCAGTACTTC. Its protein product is CAWSLTQETQYF.

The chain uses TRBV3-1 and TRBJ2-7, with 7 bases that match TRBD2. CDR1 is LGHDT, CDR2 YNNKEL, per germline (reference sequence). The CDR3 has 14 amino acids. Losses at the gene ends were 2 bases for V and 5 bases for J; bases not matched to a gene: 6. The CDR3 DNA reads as TGTGCCAGCAGCCAACAACTAGCGAGCCACGAGCAGTACTTC. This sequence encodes CASSQQLASHEQYF.

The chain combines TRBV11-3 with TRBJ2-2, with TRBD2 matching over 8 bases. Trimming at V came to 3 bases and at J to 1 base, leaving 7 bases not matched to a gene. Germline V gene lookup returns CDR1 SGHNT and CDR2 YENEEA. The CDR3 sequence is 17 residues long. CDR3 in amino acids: CASSFSAGALNTGELFF. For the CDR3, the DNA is TGTGCCAGCAGCTTCTCAGCGGGAGCCTTGAACACCGGGGAGCTGTTTTTT.

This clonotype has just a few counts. Here the CDR3 reads CASSLALGGHYEQYF. The CDR3 DNA sequence: TGTGCCAGCAGCTTAGCTCTAGGGGGACACTACGAGCAGTACTTC. This chain uses TRBV7-2 with TRBJ2-7; a possible D gene is TRBD1 (6 bases). Germline CDR1 and CDR2: SGHTA and FQGNSA. V was cut by 0 bases and J by 3 bases, with 12 bases left in between. The length of the CDR3 is 15 residues.

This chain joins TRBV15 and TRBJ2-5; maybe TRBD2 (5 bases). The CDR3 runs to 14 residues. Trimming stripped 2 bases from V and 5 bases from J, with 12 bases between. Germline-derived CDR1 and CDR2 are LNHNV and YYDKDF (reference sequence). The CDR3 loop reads CATSRKGRGETQYF. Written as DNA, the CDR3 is TGTGCCACCAGCAGAAAGGGCCGAGGGGAGACCCAGTACTTC.

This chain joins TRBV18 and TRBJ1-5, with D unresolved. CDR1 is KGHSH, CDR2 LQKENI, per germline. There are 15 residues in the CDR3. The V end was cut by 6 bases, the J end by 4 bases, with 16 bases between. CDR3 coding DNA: TGTGCCAGCTCCACCTGGGGAGGGTTGAATCAGCCCCAGCATTTT. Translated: CASSTWGGLNQPQHF.

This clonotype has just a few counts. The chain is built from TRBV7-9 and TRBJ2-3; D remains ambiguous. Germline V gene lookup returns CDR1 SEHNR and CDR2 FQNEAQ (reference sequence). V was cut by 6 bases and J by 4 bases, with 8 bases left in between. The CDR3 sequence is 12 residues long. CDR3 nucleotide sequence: TGTGCCAGCAGGCAAAATGCAGATACGCAGTATTTT. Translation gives CASRQNADTQYF.

The CDR3 coding sequence is TGCAGTGCTAGAGTTGAGGGTTTTAACTACGAGCAGTACTTC. Residues: CSARVEGFNYEQYF. The V gene is TRBV20-1, the J gene TRBJ2-7, with TRBD2 as a possible D gene (5 bases). Per germline, CDR1 DFQATT and CDR2 SNEGSKA (reference sequence). Trimming removed 1 base at V and 3 bases at J, with 13 bases between. The CDR3 extends over 14 amino acids.

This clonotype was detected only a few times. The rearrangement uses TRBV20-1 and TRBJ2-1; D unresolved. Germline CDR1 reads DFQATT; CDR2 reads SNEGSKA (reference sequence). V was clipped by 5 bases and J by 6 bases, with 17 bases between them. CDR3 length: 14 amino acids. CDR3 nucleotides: TGCAGTGCTCCAGACCACGCTACTGCCAATGAGCAGTTCTTC. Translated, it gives CSAPDHATANEQFF.

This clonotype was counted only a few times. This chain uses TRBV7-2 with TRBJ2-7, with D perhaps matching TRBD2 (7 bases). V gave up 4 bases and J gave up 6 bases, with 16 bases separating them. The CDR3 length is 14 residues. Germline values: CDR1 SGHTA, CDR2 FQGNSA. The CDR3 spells CASSSGAGELEQYF. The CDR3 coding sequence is TGTGCCAGCAGCTCGGGGGCGGGAGAGCTCGAGCAGTACTTC.

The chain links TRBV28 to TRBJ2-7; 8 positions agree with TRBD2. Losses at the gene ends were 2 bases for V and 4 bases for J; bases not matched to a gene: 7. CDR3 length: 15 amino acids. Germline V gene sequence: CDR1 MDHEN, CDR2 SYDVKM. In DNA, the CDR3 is TGTGCCAGCAGTTTAGGCACCGGGAGGGATTACGAGCAGTACTTC. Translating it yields CASSLGTGRDYEQYF.

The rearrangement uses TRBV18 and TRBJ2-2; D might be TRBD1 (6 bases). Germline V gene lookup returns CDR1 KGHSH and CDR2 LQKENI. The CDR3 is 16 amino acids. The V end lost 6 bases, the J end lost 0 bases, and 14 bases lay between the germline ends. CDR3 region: CASSNRETANTGELFF. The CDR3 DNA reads TGTGCCAGCTCGAACAGGGAAACCGCGAACACCGGGGAGCTGTTTTTT.

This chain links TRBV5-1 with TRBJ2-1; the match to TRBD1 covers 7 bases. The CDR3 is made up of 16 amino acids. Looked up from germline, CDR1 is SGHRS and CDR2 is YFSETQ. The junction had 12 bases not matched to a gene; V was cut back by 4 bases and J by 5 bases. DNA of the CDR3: TGCGCCAGCAGCCTGAACGGGTATACAGGGGACAATGAGCAGTTCTTC. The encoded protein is CASSLNGYTGDNEQFF.

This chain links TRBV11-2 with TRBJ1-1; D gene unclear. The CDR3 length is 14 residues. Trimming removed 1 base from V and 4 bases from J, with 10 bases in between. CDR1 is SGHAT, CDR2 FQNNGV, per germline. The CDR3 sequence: CASSLGPGGTEAFF. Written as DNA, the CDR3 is TGTGCCAGCAGCTTAGGCCCGGGCGGCACTGAAGCTTTCTTT. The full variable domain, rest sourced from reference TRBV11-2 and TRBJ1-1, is EAGVAQSPRYKIIEKRQSVAFWCNPISGHATLYWYQQILGQGPKLLIQFQNNGVVDDSQLPKDRFSAERLKGVDSTLKIQPAKLEDSAVYLCASSLGPGGTEAFFGQGTRLTVV.

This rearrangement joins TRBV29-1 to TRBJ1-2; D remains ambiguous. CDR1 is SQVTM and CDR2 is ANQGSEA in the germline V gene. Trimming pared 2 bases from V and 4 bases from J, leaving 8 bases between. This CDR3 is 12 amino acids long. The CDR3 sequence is CSVETPFYGYTF. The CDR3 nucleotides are TGCAGCGTTGAAACACCTTTCTATGGCTACACCTTC.

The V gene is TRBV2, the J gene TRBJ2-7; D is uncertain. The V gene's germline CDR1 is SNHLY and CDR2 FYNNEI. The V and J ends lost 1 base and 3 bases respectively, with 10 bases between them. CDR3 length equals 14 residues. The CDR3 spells CASSEGLRGYEQYF. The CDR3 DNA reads TGTGCCAGCAGTGAAGGACTGCGAGGCTACGAGCAGTACTTC. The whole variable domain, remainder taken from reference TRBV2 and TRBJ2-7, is EPEVTQTPSHQVTQMGQEVILRCVPISNHLYFYWYRQILGQKVEFLVSFYNNEISEKSEIFDDQFSVERPDGSNFTLKIRSTKLEDSAMYFCASSEGLRGYEQYFGPGTRLTVT.

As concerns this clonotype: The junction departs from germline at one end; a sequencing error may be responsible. The CDR3 loop is CARSLVDGSYEQYF. Here the CDR3 DNA reads TGTGCCAGAAGCTTAGTAGACGGCTCCTACGAGCAGTACTTC. The V call is TRBV7-2, the J call TRBJ2-7; unclear D gene. The CDR3 runs to 14 residues. In germline, CDR1 is SGHTA, CDR2 FQGNSA.

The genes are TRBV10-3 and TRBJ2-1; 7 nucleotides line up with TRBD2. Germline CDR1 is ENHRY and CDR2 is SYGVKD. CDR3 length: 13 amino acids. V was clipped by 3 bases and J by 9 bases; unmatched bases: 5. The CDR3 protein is CAISDNAGAEQFF. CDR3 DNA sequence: TGTGCCATCAGTGATAACGCGGGAGCTGAGCAGTTCTTC.

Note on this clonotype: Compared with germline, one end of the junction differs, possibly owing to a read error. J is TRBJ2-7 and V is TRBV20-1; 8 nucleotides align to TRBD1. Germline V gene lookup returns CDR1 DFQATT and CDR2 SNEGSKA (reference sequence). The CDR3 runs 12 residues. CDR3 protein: CSATDRALGANF. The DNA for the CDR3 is TGCAGTGCAACGGACAGGGCCCTTGGGGCGAACTTC.

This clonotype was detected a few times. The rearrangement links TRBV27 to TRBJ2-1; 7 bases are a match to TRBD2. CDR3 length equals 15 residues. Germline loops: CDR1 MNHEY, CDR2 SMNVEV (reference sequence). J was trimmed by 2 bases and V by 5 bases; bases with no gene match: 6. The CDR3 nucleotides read TGTGCCAGCAGTCCGTGGGAGGGCCCCTACAATGAGCAGTTCTTC. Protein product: CASSPWEGPYNEQFF.